This TCR beta chain comes out of a study of T cell responses to AZD1222 COVID-19 vaccine (dated by TCRdb to the early 2020s). Regarding the research as a whole: TCR sequencing covered more than 230 trial participants: nearly 210 given two doses of AZD1222 and about 26 given two doses of MenACWY control vaccine. Trial participants were enrolled into age subgroups of 18-55, 56-69 and 70-plus years, which contained about 150, 27 and 61 TCR-sequenced participants, respectively. Study-level results and caveats: Epitopes outside the regions mutated in the B.1.351 and B.1.1.7 variants were reportedly recognized by nearly half of the unique spike-specific TCRs. A significant rise in spike-specific TCR breadth and depth was observed after two AZD1222 doses relative to day 0 and relative to MenACWY recipients. The vaccine-associated CD4 TCRs covered the entire spike protein, and the dominant responses fell in regions 160-218 and 743-854. The 56-69-year group was small, and its depth increase did not reach significance, likely because of low power. Participants were mostly white British, with more females than males. The authors suggested clonal diversity may have been underestimated. Only six AZD1222 recipients were SARS-CoV-2 seropositive at baseline, limiting conclusions about previously exposed vaccinees. Because no day 14 peak-response samples were available, repertoires were characterized only after the peak T cell response.

The intended sense of this specimen's time point label: about 28 days (+/-7) after the second vaccine dose. AZD1222 recipients whose second dose came at about 4 weeks and those whose second dose came at about 12 weeks were combined into one group, since spike-specific TCR depth and breadth did not differ between the two schedules. Samples from vaccinated people were obtained from the UK trials COV001 and COV002, which included a single-blind randomized controlled phase 2/3 trial of AZD1222 (ChAdOx1 nCoV-19) in healthy adults. For TCRbeta chain sequencing, PBMC samples were collected from trial participants at day 0 and at day 28 after the second dose. From its cysteine to its phenylalanine, the CDR3 spans 14 amino acids. Just the 42-base CDR3 DNA is kept, in frame starting at base 1. From the germline V gene, CDR1 is SGHRS and CDR2 is YFSETQ. A distance of 17 bases separates the germline ends of V and J, which lose 5 bases and 5 bases respectively.

The CDR3 regions of human TCRbeta chains were analyzed by immunosequencing. In the source study's methods: Repertoire TCRs were checked for matches against a reference library of SARS-CoV-2-specific TCRs that had been generated using the MIRA antigen-specificity platform. Breadth was defined as the fraction of unique TCRs that were SARS-CoV-2-associated. Depth was defined as the fraction of total T cells that were SARS-CoV-2-associated. Using the MIRA data, each spike-specific TCR was assigned both to the spike region to which the TCR was reactive and to a CD4 or CD8 class. Log10-transformed breadth and depth values were compared by one-way ANOVA with Sidak's multiple comparisons tests. In TCRdb, the immuneACCESS table is reduced to in-frame sequences with V and J assigned. These tables do not hold every clone; where another copy was compared, an unresolved V gene accounts for under half, and the others remain unexplained. D and trimming come from the DNA, and the V and J calls and clone size come from that table. Here the sample has 50,000 or so clones; about nine tenths occur a single time. Of the sample, approximately 5.3% falls within the top ten clones.

Concerning this clone itself: The antigen it recognizes is unknown. Base quality data are lacking; no much larger clone is found one base away.

The sequenced sample was peripheral blood, obtained 28 days after the second AZD1222 dose. The receptor comes from an adult who received the AZD1222 COVID-19 vaccine. In this chain, TRBV5-1 is recombined with TRBJ2-7; D gene: possibly TRBD2, on 6 matching bases. In nucleotides, the sequence is TGCGCCAGCAGGCGACTAGAACGGTTAGACGAGCAGTACTTC. Its protein is CASRRLERLDEQYF.